Below are 21 T cell receptor beta chains sequenced from a single sample in a study of Graves' ophthalmopathy and Graves' hyperthyroidism. As the template, RNA transcripts were used to amplify TCR beta CDR3 regions. Investigators did first-round RT-PCR with HTBI primers, then second-round multiplex PCR. TCRdb used MiXCR to reprocess the multiplex PCR reads, holding one entry per CDR3 protein. The sample holds hundreds of thousands of distinct CDR3 sequences, approximately 40% seen once. The specimen sequenced was peripheral blood. The receptors were gathered from an adult man with Graves' ophthalmopathy.

The chain couples TRBV10-1 to TRBJ1-2, with D tentatively TRBD1 (5 bases). The CDR3 runs 13 residues. Per germline, CDR1 WNHNN and CDR2 SYGVQD (reference sequence). Trimming stripped 9 bases from V and 3 bases from J, with 14 bases between. This chain's CDR3 is CARGEGRDYGYTF. The CDR3 DNA follows: TGCGCCAGAGGGGAGGGGCGAGACTATGGCTACACCTTC.

This clonotype was counted a few times. This rearrangement joins TRBV19 to TRBJ2-7; D unresolved. Germline-derived CDR1 and CDR2 are LNHDA and SQIVND (reference sequence). This CDR3 region has 15 residues. Trimming stripped 5 bases from V and 0 bases from J, with 14 bases between. The CDR3 bases are TGTGCCAGTAGTCCTCGCCGGGCGATCTCCTACGAGCAGTACTTC. Protein sequence: CASSPRRAISYEQYF. Using reference TRBV19 and TRBJ2-7 for the parts outside the CDR3, the full variable domain is DGGITQSPKYLFRKEGQNVTLSCEQNLNHDAMYWYRQDPGQGLRLIYYSQIVNDFQKGDIAEGYSVSREKKESFPLTVTSAQKNPTAFYLCASSPRRAISYEQYFGPGTRLTVT.

Concerning this clonotype itself: At one end, the junction sequence differs from germline, possibly due to a read error. V gene TRBV20-1 combines with J gene TRBJ2-2; tentatively, D is TRBD1 (6 bases). The length of the CDR3 is 15 residues. The germline gives CDR1 DFQATT, CDR2 SNEGSKA (reference sequence). The CDR3 here is CSARDHRVGTGELCF. The CDR3 bases are TGCAGTGCTAGAGATCACAGGGTGGGCACCGGGGAGCTGTGTTTT.

V is TRBV7-9 and J is TRBJ2-6; TRBD1 agrees at 9 bases. The junction had 8 bases not matched to a gene; V was cut back by 4 bases and J by 1 base. The CDR3 runs 18 residues. In germline, CDR1 is SEHNR, CDR2 FQNEAQ (reference sequence). CDR3 amino acids: CASSSTGGAFSGANVLTF. The DNA of the CDR3 is TGTGCCAGCAGCTCCACAGGGGGCGCGTTTTCTGGGGCCAACGTCCTGACTTTC.

This clonotype showed up just a few times. J is TRBJ1-6 and V is TRBV9, with D hard to call. This CDR3 comprises 15 residues. The germline CDR1 and CDR2 sequences are SGDLS and YYNGEE. The V end lost 7 bases, the J end lost 6 bases, and 17 bases lay between the germline ends. The CDR3 region is CASSPRESGNSPLHF. In DNA, the CDR3 is TGTGCCAGCTCACCTAGGGAGTCGGGTAATTCACCCCTCCACTTT.

Regarding this clonotype: One junction end disagrees with the germline gene, perhaps due to a read error. The rearrangement joins TRBV7-2 to TRBJ1-2, with 9 positions matching TRBD1. The germline V gene encodes CDR1 SGHTA and CDR2 FQGNSA. The CDR3 has 15 amino acids. Here the CDR3 DNA reads TGTGCTAGCAGCTTAGGTGGGGGACAGGGCTATGGCTACACCTTC. The encoded protein is CASSLGGGQGYGYTF.

This clonotype was recorded once. A much bigger clone sits one base away, suggesting this may be a read error. Because the CDR3 is missing its conserved closing phenylalanine or tryptophan, this is likely a read error. The chain combines TRBV9 with TRBJ1-2; D remains unclear. The germline CDR1 and CDR2 sequences are SGDLS and YYNGEE. V gave up 0 bases and J gave up 6 bases, with 12 bases separating them. The CDR3 has 14 amino acids. The CDR3 sequence is CASSVGTITDGYTS. The CDR3 region has the DNA TGTGCCAGCAGCGTAGGCACAATCACGGATGGCTACACCTCC.

Regarding this clonotype: At one boundary the junction diverges from the germline segment, which might be a read error. The CDR3, as DNA: TGTGCCGCCAGTGATCCATATGGCTACACCTTC. Its translation: CAASDPYGYTF. The genes are TRBV24-1 and TRBJ1-2; no firm D call. The germline CDR1 and CDR2 sequences are KGHDR and SFDVKD. CDR3 size: 11 residues.

Comment on this clonotype: Possible read error: a much larger clone is one base away. This chain uses TRBV2 with TRBJ1-6; D call uncertain. This CDR3 comprises 13 residues. Germline V gene sequence: CDR1 SNHLY, CDR2 FYNNEI. The CDR3 coding sequence is TGTGCCAGCAGTGTAGAGTATAGTTCACCCCTCCACTTT. Translating gives CASSVEYSSPLHF.

The chain links TRBV7-2 to TRBJ2-5, with TRBD2 identical over 9 bases. Per the germline V gene, CDR1 is SGHTA and CDR2 is FQGNSA. The V segment lost 3 bases and the J segment 2 bases; nucleotides outside the gene matches: 7. The CDR3 consists of 16 residues. CDR3 residues: CASSLLSGSRQETQYF. The CDR3 DNA reads as TGTGCCAGCAGCTTGCTTAGCGGGAGTCGGCAAGAGACCCAGTACTTC.

Only a few counts were recorded for this clonotype. This chain joins TRBV19 and TRBJ1-1; 12 bases fit TRBD1. CDR1 is LNHDA and CDR2 is SQIVND in the germline V gene (reference sequence). V shed 8 bases and J 4 bases; nucleotides not matched to a gene: 11. CDR3 size: 16 residues. For the CDR3, the DNA is TGTGCCAGTCGACTACTGGGACAGGGGGCGGGCACTGAAGCTTTCTTT. Translation: CASRLLGQGAGTEAFF.

The table lists this clonotype with a few counts. This chain links TRBV2 with TRBJ2-7; tentatively, D is TRBD1 or TRBD2 (6 bases each). CDR1 is SNHLY and CDR2 is FYNNEI in the germline V gene. V lost 4 bases to trimming and J lost 1 base, with 11 bases between them. The CDR3 sequence is 14 residues long. CDR3 DNA: TGTGCCAGCAGTGGCCGGGGGCCTTCCTACGAGCAGTACTTC. Amino acid sequence: CASSGRGPSYEQYF. Supplemented by reference TRBV2 and TRBJ2-7, the full variable domain reads EPEVTQTPSHQVTQMGQEVILRCVPISNHLYFYWYRQILGQKVEFLVSFYNNEISEKSEIFDDQFSVERPDGSNFTLKIRSTKLEDSAMYFCASSGRGPSYEQYFGPGTRLTVT.

About this clonotype: Being one base from a much bigger clone, this may be a read error. Here the CDR3 omits its conserved ending phenylalanine or tryptophan, so a read error is the likely source. V gene TRBV7-2 combines with J gene TRBJ2-5, with D possibly being TRBD1 (6 bases). The germline CDR1 and CDR2 sequences are SGHTA and FQGNSA. V lost 5 bases and J 4 bases, leaving 11 bases between the germline ends. CDR3 length equals 13 residues. CDR3 sequence reads: CASSIQGTETQYL. In DNA form, the CDR3 reads TGTGCCAGCAGCATACAGGGAACAGAGACCCAGTACCTC.

The V and J genes are TRBV7-9 and TRBJ1-4, with D hard to call. Per germline, CDR1 SEHNR and CDR2 FQNEAQ (reference sequence). This CDR3 region has 15 residues. V lost 1 base to trimming and J lost 12 bases, with 18 bases between them. CDR3 sequence (DNA): TGTGCCAGCAGCTTAGGGGGAAGTCGGGGAGCGGAACTGTTTTTT. Its protein is CASSLGGSRGAELFF.

CDR3 in amino acids: CSAEKSAGSNQPQHF. The CDR3 DNA follows: TGCAGTGCTGAAAAGTCTGCTGGTAGCAATCAGCCCCAGCATTTT. The chain has TRBV20-1 and TRBJ1-5; D gene unclear. V dropped 5 bases and J dropped 0 bases, with 14 bases sitting between them. CDR3 length equals 15 residues. Germline V gene sequence: CDR1 DFQATT, CDR2 SNEGSKA (reference sequence).

This clonotype came up many times. The chain couples TRBV9 to TRBJ1-2; D perhaps matches TRBD1 (5 bases). From germline, CDR1 is SGDLS and CDR2 YYNGEE. The CDR3 length is 15 residues. Trimming cost V 2 bases and J 8 bases, with 19 bases left between them. CDR3 bases: TGTGCCAGCAGCGTTGGAACAGGAGGGCCACGAGGCTACACCTTC. Translating gives CASSVGTGGPRGYTF. The entire variable domain, with the rest obtained from reference TRBV9 and TRBJ1-2, is as follows: DSGVTQTPKHLITATGQRVTLRCSPRSGDLSVYWYQQSLDQGLQFLIQYYNGEERAKGNILERFSAQQFPDLHSELNLSSLELGDSALYFCASSVGTGGPRGYTFGSGTRLTVV.

Only a few counts were recorded for this clonotype. This chain connects TRBV7-9 to TRBJ2-7, with D tentatively TRBD1 or TRBD2 (7 bases each). In germline, CDR1 is SEHNR, CDR2 FQNEAQ (reference sequence). The CDR3 contains 18 residues. V was trimmed by 3 bases and J by 3 bases, leaving 24 bases between them. The CDR3 nucleotides read TGTGCCAGCAGCTTGGAGACAGGGACTAATTCGGCTTTCTACGAGCAGTACTTC. It yields the protein CASSLETGTNSAFYEQYF.

On this clonotype: Its ends do not fully match the called genes, so a read error is possible. The rearrangement joins TRBV25-1 to TRBJ2-5, with D perhaps matching TRBD1 or TRBD2 (5 bases each). The CDR3 has 13 amino acids. Germline values: CDR1 MGHDK, CDR2 SYGVNS. The CDR3 region has the DNA TGTGCCAGCAGTTTATCAGTGGGGGAGACCCGGTACTTC. Its translation is CASSLSVGETRYF.

The chain joins TRBV29-1 to TRBJ1-5; D is perhaps TRBD1 (5 bases). The V end lost 1 base, the J end lost 5 bases, and 18 bases lay between the germline ends. Germline V gene data show CDR1 as SQVTM and CDR2 as ANQGSEA. The CDR3 sequence is 16 residues long. CDR3 sequence reads: CSVEGKGTYHYQPQHF. The CDR3 nucleotides read TGCAGCGTTGAAGGGAAGGGGACGTATCATTATCAGCCCCAGCATTTT.

The gene calls are TRBV10-3 and TRBJ2-1; 10 positions agree with TRBD2. Trimming at V came to 8 bases and at J to 7 bases, leaving 8 bases not matched to a gene. This CDR3 is built from 14 residues. In germline, CDR1 is ENHRY, CDR2 SYGVKD. The CDR3 nucleotides read TGTGCCATCGCGGGAGCGGGGGGGCTAAATGAGCAGTTCTTC. Translating gives CAIAGAGGLNEQFF.

This rearrangement joins TRBV11-3 to TRBJ2-3; no firm D call. The germline V gene encodes CDR1 SGHNT and CDR2 YENEEA. The length of the CDR3 is 13 residues. Deletions cut 1 base from V and 11 bases from J, with 13 bases between. This CDR3 reads CASSLASSIGQYF. In DNA form, the CDR3 reads TGTGCCAGCAGCTTAGCCTCCTCAATCGGGCAGTATTTT.